The clone carrying this T cell receptor (beta chain) was seen at least ten times. CDR1 MNHNS and CDR2 SASEGT come from the germline V gene. The V segment lost 4 bases and the J segment 5 bases; nucleotides outside the gene matches: 6. This CDR3 comprises 16 residues. Authors of the study amplified TCR beta CDR3 regions from RNA transcripts. The study used the HTBI primer set for a first-round RT-PCR of the TCR CDR3. TCRdb called the multiplex PCR reads again in MiXCR, with one record for every CDR3 protein. The sample holds around 580,000 distinct CDR3 sequences, around 46% seen once. This specimen belongs to a study of T cells in Graves' hyperthyroidism and ophthalmopathy.

The clonotype comes from a woman between 18 and 29 years old with Graves' hyperthyroidism. Sequencing was performed on peripheral blood or thyroid tissue (not recorded which). V and J are TRBV6-1 and TRBJ2-5; 14 bases map to TRBD2. The DNA for the CDR3 is TGTGCCAGCAGTGGTCGACTAGCGGGAGGGGAGGAGACCCAGTACTTC. Its protein product is CASSGRLAGGEETQYF.